Below, 14 T cell receptor beta chains from the same sample are listed, as sequenced in a study of blood T cell repertoires in COVID-19. Here immunoSEQ multiplex PCR was the method, and the copy in TCRdb shows in-frame clones only, minus some. The sample lists almost 250,000 clones; about 88% were seen once. The sequenced sample was PBMCs or T cells enriched from blood (not recorded which). These receptors were obtained from a woman aged 50 to 65 who had recovered from COVID-19.

The V gene is TRBV4-1, the J gene TRBJ2-7; D ambiguous. Germline V gene data show CDR1 as MGHRA and CDR2 as YSYEKL. This CDR3 has 13 amino acids. Trimming removed 1 base from V and 3 bases from J, with 7 bases in between. CDR3 in DNA: TGCGCCAGCAGCCAAGGCCCCAGCTACGAGCAGTACTTC. As protein: CASSQGPSYEQYF.

This clone has only one observation. The chain employs TRBV29-1 and TRBJ2-1, with D tentatively TRBD2 (6 bases). The V gene's germline CDR1 is SQVTM and CDR2 ANQGSEA. There are 13 residues in the CDR3. Trimming left V 6 bases short and J 0 bases short, with 9 bases between. In DNA, the CDR3 is TGCAGCGTAGGGACTCCCTCCTACAATGAGCAGTTCTTC. Translating gives CSVGTPSYNEQFF.

The chain recombines TRBV19 with TRBJ1-4; perhaps TRBD1 as D (5 bases). Trimming stripped 2 bases from V and 7 bases from J, with 14 bases between. CDR1 and CDR2 (germline): LNHDA, SQIVND (reference sequence). This CDR3 is built from 15 residues. The CDR3, as DNA: TGTGCCAGTAGTATACAGGGTGTATTGGGTGAAAAACTGTTTTTT. Translating gives CASSIQGVLGEKLFF.

The chain uses TRBV19 and TRBJ1-1, with D perhaps matching TRBD1 (6 bases). In germline, CDR1 is LNHDA, CDR2 SQIVND (reference sequence). With 5 bases removed from V and 7 bases from J, the gap between germline ends came to 20 bases. The CDR3 consists of 15 residues. Here the CDR3 DNA reads TGTGCCAGTAGTTCCCGAGAACAGGGTCGAGATGAAGCTTTCTTT. It yields the protein CASSSREQGRDEAFF.

V and J are TRBV6-2 or TRBV6-3 and TRBJ2-3; TRBD2 agrees at 9 bases. This CDR3 is built from 15 residues. After removal of 3 bases from V and 1 base from J, the junction contained 2 bases not matched to a gene. The germline gives CDR1 MNHEY, CDR2 SVGEGT. CDR3 in amino acids: CASSYSSGGTDTQYF. The CDR3 nucleotides read TGTGCCAGCAGTTATTCTAGCGGGGGCACAGATACGCAGTATTTT.

In this sample, this clone turned up once. This chain links TRBV20-1 with TRBJ2-7; 14 nucleotides agree with TRBD2. This CDR3 contains 15 residues. The germline V gene encodes CDR1 DFQATT and CDR2 SNEGSKA (reference sequence). V trimming: 3 bases; J trimming: 4 bases; junction bases outside the gene matches: 5. CDR3 in DNA: TGCAGTGCTAGTTTTGGGACTAGCGGGAGTTACGAGCAGTACTTC. This codes for CSASFGTSGSYEQYF.

The chain couples TRBV7-2 to TRBJ1-5, with a weak D call TRBD1 (5 bases). This CDR3 has 16 residues. Germline-derived CDR1 and CDR2 are SGHTA and FQGNSA. Trimming cost V 2 bases and J 6 bases, with 17 bases left between them. The CDR3 sequence: CASSLSLSRVGQPQHF. The CDR3 DNA follows: TGTGCCAGCAGCTTAAGCCTATCCAGGGTGGGTCAGCCCCAGCATTTT.

CDR3 DNA: TGTGCCAGCAGCGGCTCCGGGGCAGGGGGTTACGAAAAACTGTTTTTT. Protein product: CASSGSGAGGYEKLFF. The chain links TRBV3-1 (or the pseudogene TRBV3-2) to TRBJ1-4, with 7 bases that match TRBD1. Looked up from germline, CDR1 is LGHDT and CDR2 is YNNKEL (reference sequence). The V gene end was trimmed by 5 bases and the J gene end by 8 bases; junction bases not matched to a gene: 14. The CDR3 totals 16 residues.

The table lists this clone with a few counts. Other nucleotide sequences in the sample specify the same CDR3. The rearrangement uses TRBV6-5 and TRBJ1-6; D may be TRBD1 (5 bases). Germline values: CDR1 MNHEY, CDR2 SVGAGI. Between the trimmed V and J ends, which lost 2 bases and 9 bases, there was a span of 5 bases. The CDR3 consists of 12 residues. CDR3 coding DNA: TGTGCCAGCAGTTACAGGGGTTCACCCCTCCACTTT. Translated, it gives CASSYRGSPLHF.

The chain combines TRBV11-2 with TRBJ2-4, with 9 bases matching TRBD1. The germline CDR1 and CDR2 sequences are SGHAT and FQNNGV. J was trimmed by 2 bases and V by 5 bases; bases with no gene match: 10. The length of the CDR3 is 17 residues. The CDR3 DNA sequence: TGTGCCAGCAGCGCGATCGACAGGGGGTTAACCAAAAACATTCAGTACTTC. It is translated as CASSAIDRGLTKNIQYF.

The V and J genes are TRBV27 and TRBJ2-5; 7 bases align to TRBD1. This CDR3 comprises 15 residues. Losses at the gene ends were 6 bases for V and 0 bases for J; bases not matched to a gene: 7. Germline CDR1 and CDR2: MNHEY and SMNVEV (reference sequence). The CDR3 loop is CASRRGQTYQETQYF. The CDR3, as DNA: TGTGCCAGCAGACGGGGACAGACCTACCAAGAGACCCAGTACTTC.

The rearrangement uses TRBV19 and TRBJ2-1, with D possibly being TRBD1 (6 bases). Germline lookup yields CDR1 LNHDA and CDR2 SQIVND (reference sequence). The CDR3 is 16 amino acids. Trimming left V 5 bases short and J 10 bases short, with 24 bases between. The CDR3 DNA reads TGTGCCAGTAGTCCCCCTACAGGGTCTTTAATGGTGGAGCAGTTCTTC. It encodes CASSPPTGSLMVEQFF.

V is TRBV4-3 and J is TRBJ2-7, with D uncertain. V was cut by 2 bases and J by 4 bases, with 12 bases left in between. The V gene's germline CDR1 is LGHNA and CDR2 YSLEER. The CDR3 runs 14 residues. CDR3 in amino acids: CASSQYGGAYEQYF. CDR3 nucleotides: TGCGCCAGCAGCCAATACGGCGGAGCATACGAGCAGTACTTC.

This chain uses TRBV5-1 with TRBJ2-1; possibly TRBD2 for D (5 bases). Trimming cost V 0 bases and J 10 bases, with 14 bases left between them. This CDR3 region has 14 residues. CDR1 is SGHRS, CDR2 YFSETQ, per germline. The DNA for the CDR3 is TGCGCCAGCAGCTTGGCCACCAGCGAGGGAGAGCAGTTCTTC. It specifies CASSLATSEGEQFF.